The rows below give T cell receptor beta chains drawn from one sample of a study of T cell responses to AZD1222 COVID-19 vaccine. The data were produced by immunoSEQ multiplex PCR, yet TCRdb's version contains in-frame clones alone and is incomplete. There are tens of thousands of clones in the sample; around 86% occur only once, and approximately 10% lies in the top ten. The sample here was peripheral blood, taken on day 0 of AZD1222 vaccination. The receptors shown here come from an adult in good health. Each CDR3 is given without its conserved first and last residue. Fields, in order: V gene, J gene, CDR3 protein.

TRBV7-2	TRBJ2-2	ASSLDIVSNTGELF
TRBV6-5	TRBJ1-5	ASSYRLDQPQH
TRBV5-1	TRBJ2-7	ASSLGGAGGYEQY
TRBV7-2	TRBJ2-7	ASSYSTGYEQY
TRBV27	TRBJ2-3	ASSSRLAGWQDTQY
TRBV6-5	TRBJ1-1	ASSTTGGAGTEAF
TRBV5-4	TRBJ2-7	ASSLPGQVLYEQY
TRBV11-3	TRBJ2-1	ASSLAGLYNEQF
TRBV30	TRBJ1-1	ACMTGLRGTEAF
TRBV7-2	TRBJ1-2	ASSTGGWGYT
TRBV21-1	TRBJ2-7	ASSKAPSGIHEQY
TRBV30	TRBJ2-7	AWSVRYEQY
TRBV25-1	TRBJ1-6	ASSETRGESPLH
TRBV7-2	TRBJ2-5	ASSLRQGRGETQY
TRBV20-1	TRBJ2-1	SASGGRNEQF
TRBV11-2	TRBJ1-4	ASSLGQREKLF
TRBV4-2	TRBJ2-3	ASSRKPEVNGWSDTQY
TRBV5-1	TRBJ2-5	ASTSLPRETQY
TRBV5-4	TRBJ1-2	ASSLETAGGYT
TRBV25-1	TRBJ2-5	ASSEGGGRVQETQY
TRBV5-1	TRBJ1-6	ASRYTGDNSPLH